Listed below are T cell receptor beta chains from one sample, sequenced in a study of cytomegalovirus exposure and HLA in healthy donors. Generated by immunoSEQ multiplex PCR, the TCRdb table keeps only in-frame clones and is missing some. The sample includes approximately 130,000 clones, roughly four fifths of them seen just once. Sequenced input: PBMCs. Receptors originate from a woman between 50 and 59 years old in good health and CMV-seronegative. CDR3s include the opening cysteine and the closing phenylalanine or tryptophan. D genes are given only for firm matches. The size entry is marked missing in some rows and otherwise reads once, few, many or a size class.

d_call: .; clone_size: .; v_call: TRBV9; j_call: TRBJ1-1; cdr3_nt: TGTGCCAGCAGCGTAGAAGACAGACCGAACACTGAAGCTTTCTTT; cdr3_aa: CASSVEDRPNTEAFF
d_call: TRBD1; clone_size: .; v_call: TRBV28; j_call: TRBJ1-1; cdr3_nt: TGTGCCAGCAGTAGATTGCACAGGGGGAACAGGAACACTGAAGCTTTCTTT; cdr3_aa: CASSRLHRGNRNTEAFF
d_call: .; clone_size: few; v_call: TRBV27; j_call: TRBJ1-2; cdr3_nt: TGTGCCAGGAAACTTCGGACGGGAAGGCACTATGGCTACCCCTTC; cdr3_aa: CARKLRTGRHYGYPF
d_call: .; clone_size: once; v_call: TRBV7-9; j_call: TRBJ2-6; cdr3_nt: TGTGCCAGCAGCCTACTGACTGGGGCCAACGTCCTGACTTTC; cdr3_aa: CASSLLTGANVLTF
d_call: .; clone_size: .; v_call: TRBV28; j_call: TRBJ1-1; cdr3_nt: TGTGCCAGCACCGCTTGGGCGGGTTCGAACACTGAAGCTTTCTTT; cdr3_aa: CASTAWAGSNTEAFF
d_call: TRBD1; clone_size: .; v_call: TRBV6-1; j_call: TRBJ1-2; cdr3_nt: TGTGCCAGCAGTGACCTCCAGGGGGCGCGGGGCTACACCTTC; cdr3_aa: CASSDLQGARGYTF
d_call: TRBD1; clone_size: .; v_call: TRBV5-1; j_call: TRBJ1-4; cdr3_nt: TGCGCCAGTCGTCCCGGGACAGGGGCCCCAGAAAAACTGTTTTTT; cdr3_aa: CASRPGTGAPEKLFF
d_call: .; clone_size: .; v_call: TRBV9; j_call: TRBJ2-5; cdr3_nt: TGTGCCAGCAGCGTAGAGGCGGGGGCGTACCAAGAGACCCAGTACTTC; cdr3_aa: CASSVEAGAYQETQYF
d_call: .; clone_size: few; v_call: TRBV7-2; j_call: TRBJ1-1; cdr3_nt: TGTGCCAGCAGCCGGACAGACTTAATAGCTGAAGCTTTCTTT; cdr3_aa: CASSRTDLIAEAFF
d_call: .; clone_size: .; v_call: TRBV9; j_call: TRBJ1-1; cdr3_nt: TGTGCCAGCAGCGCAAACAACAGGGCCACTGAAGCTTTCTTT; cdr3_aa: CASSANNRATEAFF
d_call: TRBD1; clone_size: .; v_call: TRBV5-1; j_call: TRBJ1-1; cdr3_nt: TGCGCCAGCAGCTTGGAGGGACAGGGGCTCTCTGAAGCTTTCTTT; cdr3_aa: CASSLEGQGLSEAFF
d_call: .; clone_size: .; v_call: TRBV12-5; j_call: TRBJ2-1; cdr3_nt: TGTGCTAGTGGTTTCCGGGAGCGGGATGAGCAGTTCTTC; cdr3_aa: CASGFRERDEQFF
d_call: .; clone_size: once; v_call: TRBV7-3; j_call: TRBJ2-1; cdr3_nt: TGTGCCAGCAGCTTAACTGGGACACCGTACAATGAGCAGTTCTTC; cdr3_aa: CASSLTGTPYNEQFF
d_call: TRBD2; clone_size: .; v_call: TRBV7-8; j_call: TRBJ2-7; cdr3_nt: TGTGCCAGCAGCCGCGGGGACTACTACGAGCAGTACTTC; cdr3_aa: CASSRGDYYEQYF
d_call: TRBD1; clone_size: few; v_call: TRBV6-5; j_call: TRBJ1-5; cdr3_nt: TGTGCCAGCAGGATGGGACAGGGCGTACATCAGCCCCAGCATTTT; cdr3_aa: CASRMGQGVHQPQHF
d_call: .; clone_size: .; v_call: TRBV10-3; j_call: TRBJ1-3; cdr3_nt: TGTGCCATCAGTGAGAGGGGGTCCTCTGGAAACACCATATATTTT; cdr3_aa: CAISERGSSGNTIYF
d_call: TRBD1; clone_size: once; v_call: TRBV6-6; j_call: TRBJ2-3; cdr3_nt: TGTGCCAGCAGTGGTTTGGACAGGGATACAGATACGCAGTATTTT; cdr3_aa: CASSGLDRDTDTQYF
d_call: .; clone_size: .; v_call: TRBV5-1; j_call: TRBJ2-6; cdr3_nt: TGCGCCAGCAGCTTGGCCAAGGGAGCTTCTGGGGCCAACGTCCTGACTTTC; cdr3_aa: CASSLAKGASGANVLTF
d_call: TRBD1; clone_size: .; v_call: TRBV7-2; j_call: TRBJ1-1; cdr3_nt: TGTGCCAGCAGCGAGGGACAGGGTCACAATCCTGAAGCTTTCTTT; cdr3_aa: CASSEGQGHNPEAFF
d_call: .; clone_size: .; v_call: TRBV7-2; j_call: TRBJ2-7; cdr3_nt: TGTGCCAGCAGCTTAGAAGGGGCACGCTCCTACGAGCAGTACTTC; cdr3_aa: CASSLEGARSYEQYF
d_call: .; clone_size: .; v_call: TRBV27; j_call: TRBJ1-5; cdr3_nt: TGTGCCAGCAGTTTATCGTACTCGGATCAGCCCCAGCATTTT; cdr3_aa: CASSLSYSDQPQHF
d_call: .; clone_size: .; v_call: TRBV6-5; j_call: TRBJ1-4; cdr3_nt: TGTGCCAGCGGCCGCGGGGCGGATAATGAAAAACTGTTTTTT; cdr3_aa: CASGRGADNEKLFF
d_call: TRBD1; clone_size: few; v_call: TRBV27; j_call: TRBJ2-7; cdr3_nt: TGTGCCAGCAGTGGGACAGGGAGAAACGAGCAGTACTTC; cdr3_aa: CASSGTGRNEQYF
d_call: TRBD1; clone_size: .; v_call: TRBV6-5; j_call: TRBJ1-1; cdr3_nt: TGTGCCAGCAGTTACTACAGGACAGGGGACTCTGAAGCTTTCTTT; cdr3_aa: CASSYYRTGDSEAFF
d_call: TRBD2; clone_size: .; v_call: TRBV27; j_call: TRBJ2-1; cdr3_nt: TGTGCCAGCAGCCGAGGACTAGCGGTCTACAATGAGCAGTTCTTC; cdr3_aa: CASSRGLAVYNEQFF
d_call: .; clone_size: .; v_call: TRBV28; j_call: TRBJ1-1; cdr3_nt: TGTGCCAGCAGTTTATCCGGGGAAGCTTTCTTT; cdr3_aa: CASSLSGEAFF
d_call: .; clone_size: .; v_call: TRBV30; j_call: TRBJ2-7; cdr3_nt: TGTGCCTGGAGTGGGGGGGGCGACTACGAGCAGTACTTC; cdr3_aa: CAWSGGGDYEQYF
d_call: .; clone_size: .; v_call: TRBV6-5; j_call: TRBJ2-1; cdr3_nt: TGTGCCAGCAGTTACTCCCGGGACTCCAATGGGTTCTTC; cdr3_aa: CASSYSRDSNGFF
d_call: TRBD2; clone_size: .; v_call: TRBV5-6; j_call: TRBJ2-5; cdr3_nt: TGTGCCAGCAGCCCGGGACTAGCGGGAGTCGCAGAGACCCAGTACTTC; cdr3_aa: CASSPGLAGVAETQYF
d_call: TRBD2; clone_size: few; v_call: TRBV28; j_call: TRBJ2-5; cdr3_nt: TGTGCCAGCAGTTCCCTTGGGGGCGGGAGGGTACAAGAGACCCAGTACTTC; cdr3_aa: CASSSLGGGRVQETQYF
d_call: TRBD1; clone_size: .; v_call: TRBV4-2; j_call: TRBJ2-3; cdr3_nt: TGTGCCAGCAGCCGAGGGGACAGTAGCACAGATACGCAGTATTTT; cdr3_aa: CASSRGDSSTDTQYF
d_call: .; clone_size: .; v_call: TRBV6-5; j_call: TRBJ1-2; cdr3_nt: TGTGCCAGCAGTTTACGCCGGGAGACGCGCGGCTACACCTTC; cdr3_aa: CASSLRRETRGYTF
d_call: .; clone_size: once; v_call: TRBV4-3; j_call: TRBJ2-3; cdr3_nt: TGCGCCAGCAGCCAATCATGGTCTGGGGCAGGGGCCACAGATACGCAGTATTTT; cdr3_aa: CASSQSWSGAGATDTQYF
d_call: .; clone_size: .; v_call: TRBV2; j_call: TRBJ1-1; cdr3_nt: TGTGCCAGCAGTGGTCCGGGGAACAGGGTCGGGACTGAAGCTTTCTTT; cdr3_aa: CASSGPGNRVGTEAFF
d_call: TRBD2; clone_size: .; v_call: TRBV19; j_call: TRBJ2-1; cdr3_nt: TGTGCCAGTAGTATCGCTCCGGGACTAGCGGGATCTCGAGAGCAGTTCTTC; cdr3_aa: CASSIAPGLAGSREQFF
d_call: TRBD1; clone_size: .; v_call: TRBV7-2; j_call: TRBJ2-7; cdr3_nt: TGTGCCAGCAGCTTAAGGGGACAGAGCTCCTACGAGCAGTACTTC; cdr3_aa: CASSLRGQSSYEQYF
d_call: TRBD2; clone_size: .; v_call: TRBV2; j_call: TRBJ2-1; cdr3_nt: TGTGCCAGCAGTGAAACCCCAAGCGGGAGAAACTACAATGAGCAGTTCTTC; cdr3_aa: CASSETPSGRNYNEQFF
d_call: TRBD2; clone_size: .; v_call: TRBV7-6; j_call: TRBJ2-2; cdr3_nt: TGTGCCAGCAGCTTGACCACTAGCGGAACGAACACCGGGGAGCTGTTTTTT; cdr3_aa: CASSLTTSGTNTGELFF
d_call: TRBD2; clone_size: .; v_call: TRBV9; j_call: TRBJ2-2; cdr3_nt: TGTGCCAGCAGCGTAGTAGCGGGGCCGAACACCGGGGAGCTGTTTTTT; cdr3_aa: CASSVVAGPNTGELFF
d_call: TRBD1; clone_size: few; v_call: TRBV14; j_call: TRBJ1-1; cdr3_nt: TGTGCCAGCAGCCAAGACAGGGACAGGAACACTGAAGCTTTCTTT; cdr3_aa: CASSQDRDRNTEAFF
d_call: TRBD2; clone_size: few; v_call: TRBV9; j_call: TRBJ2-7; cdr3_nt: TGTGCCAGCAGCGTAGAGGTGGGAGGGTCCTACGAGCAGTACTTC; cdr3_aa: CASSVEVGGSYEQYF
d_call: TRBD1; clone_size: .; v_call: TRBV9; j_call: TRBJ1-4; cdr3_nt: TGTGCCAGCAGCACCCCCAGGGGGAATAATGAAAAACTGTTTTTT; cdr3_aa: CASSTPRGNNEKLFF
d_call: TRBD1; clone_size: .; v_call: TRBV9; j_call: TRBJ1-2; cdr3_nt: TGTGCCAGCAGCGCCCGGACAGGGGGCAGTAGTTACACCTTC; cdr3_aa: CASSARTGGSSYTF
d_call: .; clone_size: .; v_call: TRBV14; j_call: TRBJ2-2; cdr3_nt: TGTGCCAGCAGCCAAGCAGGGACTGCCGGGGAGCTGTTTTTT; cdr3_aa: CASSQAGTAGELFF
d_call: TRBD1; clone_size: .; v_call: TRBV14; j_call: TRBJ1-1; cdr3_nt: TGTGCCAGCAGCCTACGGACAGGGAGGTACACTGAAGCTTTCTTT; cdr3_aa: CASSLRTGRYTEAFF
d_call: .; clone_size: once; v_call: TRBV6-1; j_call: TRBJ2-3; cdr3_nt: TGTGCCAGCAGTGTCCCGTCAGATACGCAGTATTTT; cdr3_aa: CASSVPSDTQYF
d_call: TRBD1; clone_size: few; v_call: TRBV2; j_call: TRBJ2-5; cdr3_nt: TGTGCCAGCAGTGAAGGGGGACAGGGGGCGGAGACCCAGTACTTC; cdr3_aa: CASSEGGQGAETQYF
d_call: .; clone_size: few; v_call: TRBV28; j_call: TRBJ1-1; cdr3_nt: TGTGCCAGCAGTTTCTTCGAGGCATCCCCAGAAGCTTTCTTT; cdr3_aa: CASSFFEASPEAFF